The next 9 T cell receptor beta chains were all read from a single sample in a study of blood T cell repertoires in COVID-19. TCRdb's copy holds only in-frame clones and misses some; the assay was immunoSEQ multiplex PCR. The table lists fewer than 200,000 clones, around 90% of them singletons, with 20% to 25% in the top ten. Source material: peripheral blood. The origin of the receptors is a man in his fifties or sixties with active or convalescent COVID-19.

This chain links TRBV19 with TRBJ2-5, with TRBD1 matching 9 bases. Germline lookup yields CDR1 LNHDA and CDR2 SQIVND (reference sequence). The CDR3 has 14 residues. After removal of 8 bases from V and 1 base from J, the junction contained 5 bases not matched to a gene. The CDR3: CASGPDRGQETQYF. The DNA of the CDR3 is TGTGCCAGTGGGCCGGACAGGGGCCAAGAGACCCAGTACTTC.

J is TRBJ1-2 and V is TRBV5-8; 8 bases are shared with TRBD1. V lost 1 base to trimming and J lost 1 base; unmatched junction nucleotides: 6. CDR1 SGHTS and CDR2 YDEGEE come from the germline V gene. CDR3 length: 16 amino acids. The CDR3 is CASSLSGTGINYGYTF. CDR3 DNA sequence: TGTGCCAGCAGCTTGTCCGGGACAGGCATTAACTATGGCTACACCTTC.

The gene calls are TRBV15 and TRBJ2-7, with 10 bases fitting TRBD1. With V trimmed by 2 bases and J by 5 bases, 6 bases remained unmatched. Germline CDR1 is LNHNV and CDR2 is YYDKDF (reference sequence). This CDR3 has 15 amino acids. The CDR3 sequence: CATSRSGQGGNEQYF. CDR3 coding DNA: TGTGCCACCAGCAGATCAGGACAGGGGGGGAACGAGCAGTACTTC.

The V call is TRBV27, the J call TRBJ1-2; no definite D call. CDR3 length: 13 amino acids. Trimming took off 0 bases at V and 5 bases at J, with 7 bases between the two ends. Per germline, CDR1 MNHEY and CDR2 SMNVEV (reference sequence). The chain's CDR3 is CASSLSTGYGYTF. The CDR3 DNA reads TGTGCCAGCAGTTTATCGACGGGGTATGGCTACACCTTC.

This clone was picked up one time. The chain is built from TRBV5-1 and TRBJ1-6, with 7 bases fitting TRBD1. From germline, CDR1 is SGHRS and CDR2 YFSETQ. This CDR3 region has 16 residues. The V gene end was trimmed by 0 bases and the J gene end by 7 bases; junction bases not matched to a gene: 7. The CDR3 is CASSLGQGERNSPLHF. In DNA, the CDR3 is TGCGCCAGCAGCTTGGGACAGGGAGAACGAAATTCACCCCTCCACTTT.

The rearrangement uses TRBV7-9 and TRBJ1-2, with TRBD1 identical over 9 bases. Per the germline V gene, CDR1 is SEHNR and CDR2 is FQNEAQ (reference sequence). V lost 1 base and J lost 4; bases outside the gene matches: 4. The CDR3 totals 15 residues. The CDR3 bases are TGTGCCAGCAGCTTAGACAGGGGGCGCGCCTATGGCTACACCTTC. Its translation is CASSLDRGRAYGYTF. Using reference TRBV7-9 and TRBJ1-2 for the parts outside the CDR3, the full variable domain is DTGVSQNPRHKITKRGQNVTFRCDPISEHNRLYWYRQTLGQGPEFLTYFQNEAQLEKSRLLSDRFSAERPKGSFSTLEIQRTEQGDSAMYLCASSLDRGRAYGYTFGSGTRLTVV.

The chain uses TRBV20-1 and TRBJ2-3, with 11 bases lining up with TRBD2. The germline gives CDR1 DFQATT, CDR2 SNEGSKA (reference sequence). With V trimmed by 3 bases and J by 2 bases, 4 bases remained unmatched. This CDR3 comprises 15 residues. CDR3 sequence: CSASGTSGLTDTQYF. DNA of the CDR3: TGCAGTGCTAGTGGGACTAGCGGACTCACAGATACGCAGTATTTT.

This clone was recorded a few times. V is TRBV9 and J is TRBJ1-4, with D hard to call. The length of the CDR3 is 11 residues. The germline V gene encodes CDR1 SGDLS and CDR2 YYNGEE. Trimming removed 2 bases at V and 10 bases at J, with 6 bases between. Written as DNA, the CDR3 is TGTGCCAGCAGCGTGGGCCGAAAACTGTTTTTT. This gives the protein CASSVGRKLFF.

CDR3 region: CASSNEVGNQPQHF. The CDR3 nucleotides read TGTGCCTCGAGTAACGAGGTAGGCAATCAGCCCCAGCATTTT. The chain is built from TRBV19 and TRBJ1-5; D gene ambiguous. The CDR3 covers 14 residues. Germline values: CDR1 LNHDA, CDR2 SQIVND (reference sequence). Trimming took off 11 bases at V and 2 bases at J, with 16 bases between the two ends.